Listed below are T cell receptor beta chains from one sample, sequenced in a study of post-analysis software for immune sequencing data. TCRdb passed the PCR reads through MiXCR, listing each CDR3 protein once. The sample has about 810,000 distinct CDR3 sequences; approximately 50% are singletons. The sequencing input was blood. The receptors stem from a girl aged 5-17 years with multiple sclerosis. Each CDR3 is given with its conserved first and last residue. D genes are given only for firm matches.

length | D | V | CDR3
15 | TRBD1 | TRBV7-7 | CASSLGQGSHNEQFF
19 | TRBD1 | TRBV11-2 | CASSQGWDRGLSRSYEQYF
13 | . | TRBV29-1 | CSVKTGLSYEQYF
13 | TRBD1 | TRBV29-1 | CSVVTGYNNEQFF
13 | TRBD2 | TRBV20-1 | CSATSASTDTQYF
14 | TRBD2 | TRBV6-6 | CASSRLAGADTQYF
14 | . | TRBV20-1 | CSAPLGVNNYGYTF
20 | . | TRBV6-4 | CASSAPSQWEMGRKHYEQYF
14 | . | TRBV10-3 | CAITRGGDSYEQYF
15 | . | TRBV5-1 | CASSLFPGANYGYTF
12 | . | TRBV6-6 | CASSYRVGEQFF
14 | . | TRBV5-6 | CASSFPGLGYEQYF
12 | . | TRBV20-1 | CSASGSGNEQYF
14 | . | TRBV5-5 | CASSFLLGGDGYTF
12 | . | TRBV2 | CASSASTDRQYF
13 | . | TRBV29-1 | CRPVEPHSYEQYF
12 | . | TRBV5-1 | CASSAGRNEQYF
16 | TRBD2 | TRBV10-3 | CAISEGGLPSYNEQFF
17 | TRBD2 | TRBV7-9 | CASSLGGLAGGRGEQFF
21 | TRBD2 | TRBV20-1 | CSARGATSGGGRSLNTDTQYF
17 | TRBD2 | TRBV7-2 | CASSLAVLAGGPETQYF
12 | . | TRBV29-1 | CSVEGGVNTQYF
13 | . | TRBV6-6 | CASSTDGRNTIYF
16 | . | TRBV7-9 | CASSPGSGWDTGELFF
15 | . | TRBV7-9 | CVSSLGGLGTDTQYF
18 | TRBD2 | TRBV12-3/TRBV12-4 | CASSWSSGRALAKNIQYF
15 | . | TRBV3-1 | CASSQDFWGANVLTF
18 | TRBD1 | TRBV20-1 | CSASGQPRGTGREETQYF
16 | . | TRBV5-6 | CASSSRQSTPYNEQFF
14 | TRBD2 | TRBV27 | CASSSPGLVNEQYF
14 | TRBD2 | TRBV9 | CASSTSGGRDTQYF
15 | . | TRBV7-8 | CASSPRGGFGYGYTF
14 | . | TRBV3-1 | CASSQEGGRKEQYF
15 | . | TRBV3-1 | CASSQNWVLGDTQYF
12 | . | TRBV15 | CATEGTPMRYTF
15 | TRBD2 | TRBV10-3 | CTISDSSGGAGEQYF
14 | . | TRBV27 | CASSRQQTNEKLFF
15 | . | TRBV5-1 | CASSLDAYSNQPQHF
17 | TRBD1 | TRBV12-3/TRBV12-4 | CASSPTPLRDRVYEQYF
15 | . | TRBV5-5 | CASSLAPGSAYEQYF
14 | . | TRBV6-5 | CASSRARTPYEQYF
13 | TRBD2 | TRBV20-1 | CSPGGPNLNEQFF
16 | . | TRBV20-1 | CSASPPAWGVKETQYF
14 | . | TRBV5-1 | CASSLAAGTYGHTF
14 | . | TRBV20-1 | CSAPRGINKNIQYF
14 | . | TRBV12-3/TRBV12-4 | CASSFEGGNQPQHF